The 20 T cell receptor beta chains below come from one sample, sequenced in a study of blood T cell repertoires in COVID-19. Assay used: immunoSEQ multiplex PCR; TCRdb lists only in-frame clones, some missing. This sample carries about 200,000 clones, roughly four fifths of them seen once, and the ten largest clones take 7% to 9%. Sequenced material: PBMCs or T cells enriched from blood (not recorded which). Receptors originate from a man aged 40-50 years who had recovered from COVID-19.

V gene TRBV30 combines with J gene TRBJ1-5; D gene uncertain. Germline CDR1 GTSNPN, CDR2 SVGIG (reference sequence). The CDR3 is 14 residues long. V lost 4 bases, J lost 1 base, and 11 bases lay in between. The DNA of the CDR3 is TGTGCCTGGACCCCTAGGTCGAGCAATCAGCCCCAGCATTTT. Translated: CAWTPRSSNQPQHF.

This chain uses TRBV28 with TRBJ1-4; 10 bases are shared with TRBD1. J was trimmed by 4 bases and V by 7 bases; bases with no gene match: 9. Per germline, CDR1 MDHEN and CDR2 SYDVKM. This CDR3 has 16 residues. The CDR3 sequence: CASTPLGTGVNEKLFF. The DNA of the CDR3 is TGTGCCAGCACGCCCTTGGGGACAGGGGTTAATGAAAAACTGTTTTTT.

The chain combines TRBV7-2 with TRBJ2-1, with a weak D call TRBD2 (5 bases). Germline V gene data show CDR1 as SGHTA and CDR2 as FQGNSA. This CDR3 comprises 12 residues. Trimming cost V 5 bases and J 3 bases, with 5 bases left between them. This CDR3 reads CASSRDYNEQFF. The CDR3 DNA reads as TGTGCCAGCAGCCGGGACTACAATGAGCAGTTCTTC. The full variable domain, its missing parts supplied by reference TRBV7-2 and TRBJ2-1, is GAGVSQSPSNKVTEKGKDVELRCDPISGHTALYWYRQSLGQGLEFLIYFQGNSAPDKSGLPSDRFSAERTGGSVSTLTIQRTQQEDSAVYLCASSRDYNEQFFGPGTRLTVL.

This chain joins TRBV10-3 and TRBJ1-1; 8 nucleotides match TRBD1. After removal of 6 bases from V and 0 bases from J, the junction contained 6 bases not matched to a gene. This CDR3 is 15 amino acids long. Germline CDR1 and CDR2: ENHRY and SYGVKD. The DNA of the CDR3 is TGTGCCATCAGGGAAGGACAGGGTTTGAACACTGAAGCTTTCTTT. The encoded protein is CAIREGQGLNTEAFF.

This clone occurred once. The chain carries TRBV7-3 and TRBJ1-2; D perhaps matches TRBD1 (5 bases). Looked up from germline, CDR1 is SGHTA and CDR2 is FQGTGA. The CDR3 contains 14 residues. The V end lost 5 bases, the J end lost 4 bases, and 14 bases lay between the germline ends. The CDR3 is CASSPGGSAYGYTF. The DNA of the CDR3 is TGTGCCAGCAGCCCGGGGGGGTCGGCCTATGGCTACACCTTC. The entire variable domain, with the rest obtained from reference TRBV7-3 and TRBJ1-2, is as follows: GAGVSQTPSNKVTEKGKYVELRCDPISGHTALYWYRQSLGQGPEFLIYFQGTGAADDSGLPNDRFFAVRPEGSVSTLKIQRTERGDSAVYLCASSPGGSAYGYTFGSGTRLTVV.

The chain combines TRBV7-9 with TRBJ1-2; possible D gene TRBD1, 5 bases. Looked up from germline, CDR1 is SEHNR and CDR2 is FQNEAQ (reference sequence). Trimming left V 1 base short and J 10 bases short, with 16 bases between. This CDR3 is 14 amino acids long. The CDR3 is CASSLDGPGNIYTF. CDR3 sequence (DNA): TGTGCCAGCAGCTTAGATGGGCCAGGGAATATCTACACCTTC.

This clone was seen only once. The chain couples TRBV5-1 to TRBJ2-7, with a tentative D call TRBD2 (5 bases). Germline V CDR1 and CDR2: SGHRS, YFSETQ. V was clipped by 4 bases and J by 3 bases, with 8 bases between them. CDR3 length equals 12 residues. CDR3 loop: CASSEEGYEQYF. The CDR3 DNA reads TGCGCCAGCAGCGAAGAGGGCTACGAGCAGTACTTC.

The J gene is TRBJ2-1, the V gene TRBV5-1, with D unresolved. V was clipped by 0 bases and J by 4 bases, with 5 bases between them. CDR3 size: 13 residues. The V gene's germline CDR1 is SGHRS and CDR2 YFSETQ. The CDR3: CASSLDGYNEQFF. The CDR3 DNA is TGCGCCAGCAGCTTGGACGGGTACAATGAGCAGTTCTTC.

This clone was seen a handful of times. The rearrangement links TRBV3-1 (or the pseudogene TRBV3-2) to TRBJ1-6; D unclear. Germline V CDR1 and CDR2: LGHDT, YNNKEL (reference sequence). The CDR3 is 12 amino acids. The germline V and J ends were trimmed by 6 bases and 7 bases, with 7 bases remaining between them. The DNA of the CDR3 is TGTGCCAGCAGACTTTCAAATTCACCCCTCCACTTT. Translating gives CASRLSNSPLHF.

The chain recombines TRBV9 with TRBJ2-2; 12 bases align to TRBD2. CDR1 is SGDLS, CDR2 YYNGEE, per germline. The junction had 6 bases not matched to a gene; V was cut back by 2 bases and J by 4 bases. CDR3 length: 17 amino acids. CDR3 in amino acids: CASSVSSGGAATGELFF. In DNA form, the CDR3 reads TGTGCCAGCAGCGTCTCTAGCGGGGGGGCGGCCACCGGGGAGCTGTTTTTT.

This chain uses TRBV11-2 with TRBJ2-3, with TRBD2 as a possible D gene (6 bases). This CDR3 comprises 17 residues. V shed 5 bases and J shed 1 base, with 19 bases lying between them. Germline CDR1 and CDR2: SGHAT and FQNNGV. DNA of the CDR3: TGTGCCAGCAGCGACCTAGGGTGGGCGGGGCGCACAGATACGCAGTATTTT. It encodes CASSDLGWAGRTDTQYF.

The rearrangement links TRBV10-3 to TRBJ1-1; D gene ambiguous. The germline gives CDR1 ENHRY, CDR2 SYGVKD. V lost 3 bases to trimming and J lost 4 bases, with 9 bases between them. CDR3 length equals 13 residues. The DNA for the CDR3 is TGTGCCATCAGTGATCCAGTGGCCACTGAAGCTTTCTTT. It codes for CAISDPVATEAFF.

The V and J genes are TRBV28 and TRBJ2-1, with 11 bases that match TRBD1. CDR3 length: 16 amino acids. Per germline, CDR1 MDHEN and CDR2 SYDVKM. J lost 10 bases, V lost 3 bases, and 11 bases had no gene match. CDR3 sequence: CASSFRPGTGGYEQFF. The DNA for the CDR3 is TGTGCCAGCAGTTTTCGCCCCGGGACAGGGGGTTACGAGCAGTTCTTC.

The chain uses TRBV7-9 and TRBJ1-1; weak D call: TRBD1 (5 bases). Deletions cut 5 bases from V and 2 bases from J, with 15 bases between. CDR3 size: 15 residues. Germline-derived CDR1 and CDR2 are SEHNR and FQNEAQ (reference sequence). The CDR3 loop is CASSPKGMGNTEAFF. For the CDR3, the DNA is TGTGCCAGCAGCCCAAAGGGGATGGGAAACACTGAAGCTTTCTTT.

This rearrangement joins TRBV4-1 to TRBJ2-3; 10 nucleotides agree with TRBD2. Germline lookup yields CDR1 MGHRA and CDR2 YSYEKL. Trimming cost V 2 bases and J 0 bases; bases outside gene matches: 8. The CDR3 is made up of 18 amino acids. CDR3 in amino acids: CASSQQILAGASTDTQYF. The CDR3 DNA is TGCGCCAGCAGCCAACAGATCCTAGCGGGGGCTAGCACAGATACGCAGTATTTT.

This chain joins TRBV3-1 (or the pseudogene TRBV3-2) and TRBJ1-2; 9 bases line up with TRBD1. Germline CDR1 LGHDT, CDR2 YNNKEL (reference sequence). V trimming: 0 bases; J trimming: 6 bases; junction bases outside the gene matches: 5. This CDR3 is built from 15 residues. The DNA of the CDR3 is TGTGCCAGCAGCCAAGAGCCCGGGACAGGGCATGGCTACACCTTC. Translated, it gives CASSQEPGTGHGYTF.

CDR3 protein: CASSTSAQGSYEQYF. CDR3 DNA sequence: TGTGCCAGTAGTACGTCCGCCCAGGGGAGCTACGAGCAGTACTTC. The chain carries TRBV19 and TRBJ2-7, with TRBD1 as a possible D gene (6 bases). Germline V CDR1 and CDR2: LNHDA, SQIVND (reference sequence). The CDR3 contains 15 residues. The V end was cut by 4 bases, the J end by 3 bases, with 16 bases between.

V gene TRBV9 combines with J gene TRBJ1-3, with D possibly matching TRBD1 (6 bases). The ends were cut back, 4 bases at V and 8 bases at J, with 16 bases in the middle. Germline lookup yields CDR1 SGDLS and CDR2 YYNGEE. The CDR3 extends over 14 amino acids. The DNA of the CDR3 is TGTGCCAGCAGCCCACAGGGTTCTGGCGACACCATATATTTT. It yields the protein CASSPQGSGDTIYF.

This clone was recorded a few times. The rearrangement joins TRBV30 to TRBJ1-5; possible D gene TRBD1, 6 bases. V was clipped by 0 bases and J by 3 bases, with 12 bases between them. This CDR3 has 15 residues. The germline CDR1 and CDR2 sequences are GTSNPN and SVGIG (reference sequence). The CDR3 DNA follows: TGTGCCTGGAGTGTACTACGGGGGGCCAATCAGCCCCAGCATTTT. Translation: CAWSVLRGANQPQHF.

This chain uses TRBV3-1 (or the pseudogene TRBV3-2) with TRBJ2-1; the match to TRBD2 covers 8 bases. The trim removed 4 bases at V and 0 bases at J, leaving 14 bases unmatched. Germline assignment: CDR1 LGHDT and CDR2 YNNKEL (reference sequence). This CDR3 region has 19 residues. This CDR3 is CASSPFTGVAGSSYNEQFF. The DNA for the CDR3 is TGTGCCAGCAGCCCCTTTACCGGGGTAGCGGGGAGCTCCTACAATGAGCAGTTCTTC.